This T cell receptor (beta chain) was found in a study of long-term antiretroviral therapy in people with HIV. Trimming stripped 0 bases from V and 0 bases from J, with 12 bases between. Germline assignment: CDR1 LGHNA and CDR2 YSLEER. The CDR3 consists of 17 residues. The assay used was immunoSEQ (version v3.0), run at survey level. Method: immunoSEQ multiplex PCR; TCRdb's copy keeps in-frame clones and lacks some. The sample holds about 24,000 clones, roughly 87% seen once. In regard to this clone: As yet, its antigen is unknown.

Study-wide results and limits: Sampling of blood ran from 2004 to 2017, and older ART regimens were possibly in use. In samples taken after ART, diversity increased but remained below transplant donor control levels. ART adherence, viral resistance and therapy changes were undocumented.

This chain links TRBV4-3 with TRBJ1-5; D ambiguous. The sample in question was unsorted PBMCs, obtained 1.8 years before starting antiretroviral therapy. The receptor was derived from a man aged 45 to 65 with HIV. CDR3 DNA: TGCGCCAGCAGCCAAGATATAGGGCCTTATAGCAATCAGCCCCAGCATTTT. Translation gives CASSQDIGPYSNQPQHF.